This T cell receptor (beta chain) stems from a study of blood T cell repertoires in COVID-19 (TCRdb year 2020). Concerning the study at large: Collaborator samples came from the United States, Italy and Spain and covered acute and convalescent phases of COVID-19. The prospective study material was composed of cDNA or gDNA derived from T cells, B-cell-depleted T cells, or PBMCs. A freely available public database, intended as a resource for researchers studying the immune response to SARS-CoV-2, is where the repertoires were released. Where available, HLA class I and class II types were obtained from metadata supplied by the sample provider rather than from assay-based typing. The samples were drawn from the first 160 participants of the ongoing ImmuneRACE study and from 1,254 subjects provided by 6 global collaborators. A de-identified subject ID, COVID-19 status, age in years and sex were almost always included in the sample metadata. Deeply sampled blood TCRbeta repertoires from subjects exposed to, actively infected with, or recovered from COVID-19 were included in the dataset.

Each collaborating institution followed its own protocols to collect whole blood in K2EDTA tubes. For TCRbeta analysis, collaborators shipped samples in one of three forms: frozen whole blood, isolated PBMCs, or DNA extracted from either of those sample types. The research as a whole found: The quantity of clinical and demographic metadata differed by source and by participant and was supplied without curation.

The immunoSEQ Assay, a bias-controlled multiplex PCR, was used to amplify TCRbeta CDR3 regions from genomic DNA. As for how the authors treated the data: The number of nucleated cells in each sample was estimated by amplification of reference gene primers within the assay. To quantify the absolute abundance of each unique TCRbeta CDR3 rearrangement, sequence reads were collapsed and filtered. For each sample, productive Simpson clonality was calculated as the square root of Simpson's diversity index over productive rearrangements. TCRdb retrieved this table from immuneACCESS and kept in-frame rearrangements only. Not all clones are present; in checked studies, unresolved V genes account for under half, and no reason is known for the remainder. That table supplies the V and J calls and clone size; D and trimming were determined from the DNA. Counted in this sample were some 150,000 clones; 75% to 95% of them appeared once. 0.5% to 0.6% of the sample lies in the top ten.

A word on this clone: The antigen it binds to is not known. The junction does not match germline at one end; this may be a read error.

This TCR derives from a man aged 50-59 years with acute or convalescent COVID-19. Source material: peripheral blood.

The CDR3 corresponds to CARSPGGGGTANTGELFF. The bases read TGCGCCCGCAGCCCGGGCGGGGGGGGAACCGCGAACACCGGGGAGCTGTTTTTT. Here the chain combines TRBV5-1 and TRBJ2-2, and 9 junction bases match TRBD2. CDR1 and CDR2 (SGHRS, YFSETQ) derive from the germline V gene. Spanning cysteine to phenylalanine, the CDR3 consists of 18 amino acids. CDR3 DNA is the only sequence kept; it has 54 bases, read in frame from the first base.